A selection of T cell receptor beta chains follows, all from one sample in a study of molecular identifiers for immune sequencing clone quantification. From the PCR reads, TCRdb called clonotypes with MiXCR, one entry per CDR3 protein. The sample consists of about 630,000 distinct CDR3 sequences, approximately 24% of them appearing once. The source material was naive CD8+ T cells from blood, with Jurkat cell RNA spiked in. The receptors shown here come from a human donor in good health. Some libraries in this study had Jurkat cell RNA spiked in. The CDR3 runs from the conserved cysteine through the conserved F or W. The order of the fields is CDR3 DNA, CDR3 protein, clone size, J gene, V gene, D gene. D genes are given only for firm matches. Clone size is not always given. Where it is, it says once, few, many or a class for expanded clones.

CDR3 DNA: TGTGCCAGTAGTCTAGGGGACAGCTTGAGTGAAAAACTGTTTTTT
CDR3 protein: CASSLGDSLSEKLFF
clone size: few
J gene: TRBJ1-4
V gene: TRBV19
D gene: TRBD1

CDR3 DNA: TGTGCCAGTAGTTTTGGGACTTATCAGCCCCAGCATTTT
CDR3 protein: CASSFGTYQPQHF
clone size: few
J gene: TRBJ1-5
V gene: TRBV19
D gene: -

CDR3 DNA: TGTGCCAGCAGCTTGGGACCGCAGGGCGGAAACACCATATATTTT
CDR3 protein: CASSLGPQGGNTIYF
clone size: many
J gene: TRBJ1-3
V gene: TRBV7-9
D gene: -

CDR3 DNA: TGTGCCAGCAGCTTAGTTGGGGGTACGACAGATACGCAGTATTTT
CDR3 protein: CASSLVGGTTDTQYF
clone size: many
J gene: TRBJ2-3
V gene: TRBV7-6
D gene: -

CDR3 DNA: TGTGCCAGCAGCGAGACAGGAAAGACCGGGGAGCTGTTTTTT
CDR3 protein: CASSETGKTGELFF
clone size: many
J gene: TRBJ2-2
V gene: TRBV13
D gene: -

CDR3 DNA: TGCGCCAGCAGCCAAGTAACGGGACAGAAGATCTACGAGCAGTACTTC
CDR3 protein: CASSQVTGQKIYEQYF
clone size: -
J gene: TRBJ2-7
V gene: TRBV4-3
D gene: TRBD1

CDR3 DNA: TGTGCCAGCAGCGTAGGGACGAACACTGAAGCTTTCTTT
CDR3 protein: CASSVGTNTEAFF
clone size: many
J gene: TRBJ1-1
V gene: TRBV9
D gene: -

CDR3 DNA: TGTGCCAGCAGTTTACCCAGCGGGGGGTACAATGAGCAGTTCTTC
CDR3 protein: CASSLPSGGYNEQFF
clone size: few
J gene: TRBJ2-1
V gene: TRBV12-3/TRBV12-4
D gene: TRBD2

CDR3 DNA: TGTGCCAGTACCTCTGGCGGGGCAGATACGCAGTATTTT
CDR3 protein: CASTSGGADTQYF
clone size: -
J gene: TRBJ2-3
V gene: TRBV19
D gene: -

CDR3 DNA: TGTGCCAGCAGCAAAGGGGGGGGCACCGGGGAGCTGTTTTTT
CDR3 protein: CASSKGGGTGELFF
clone size: -
J gene: TRBJ2-2
V gene: TRBV9
D gene: -

CDR3 DNA: TGCGCCAGCAGCCAAAGGGGGGGTATGGACGAGCAGTACTTC
CDR3 protein: CASSQRGGMDEQYF
clone size: few
J gene: TRBJ2-7
V gene: TRBV4-1
D gene: -

CDR3 DNA: TGTGCCAGTAGTATAGACAGTTTCCAAGAGACCCAGTACTTC
CDR3 protein: CASSIDSFQETQYF
clone size: -
J gene: TRBJ2-5
V gene: TRBV19
D gene: -

CDR3 DNA: TGTGCCAGCAGCTTTGGACTAGCGGGGAACGAGGATGAGCAGTTCTTC
CDR3 protein: CASSFGLAGNEDEQFF
clone size: -
J gene: TRBJ2-1
V gene: TRBV11-1
D gene: TRBD2

CDR3 DNA: TGTGCCACCAGTGATTCCTGGACAGGGGGAGGAACTCAACAAGAGACCCAGTACTTC
CDR3 protein: CATSDSWTGGGTQQETQYF
clone size: few
J gene: TRBJ2-5
V gene: TRBV24-1
D gene: TRBD1

CDR3 DNA: TGCGCCAGCAGCTTTTTCCGTGACTCTACCGGGACAGGGATGAACACTGAAGCTTTCTTT
CDR3 protein: CASSFFRDSTGTGMNTEAFF
clone size: many
J gene: TRBJ1-1
V gene: TRBV5-1
D gene: TRBD1

CDR3 DNA: TGTGCCAGCAGCTTCCGGGACAGGGGGCTCTACGAGCAGTACTTC
CDR3 protein: CASSFRDRGLYEQYF
clone size: few
J gene: TRBJ2-7
V gene: TRBV7-9
D gene: TRBD1

CDR3 DNA: TGTGCCAGCAGTTACTCGAGGCAGGCTGGCCTCAATCAGCCCCAGCATTTT
CDR3 protein: CASSYSRQAGLNQPQHF
clone size: few
J gene: TRBJ1-5
V gene: TRBV6-2/TRBV6-3
D gene: -

CDR3 DNA: TGTGCCTGGAGTGGGACAGGGGCCTATGGCTACGCCTTC
CDR3 protein: CAWSGTGAYGYAF
clone size: -
J gene: TRBJ1-2
V gene: TRBV30
D gene: TRBD1

CDR3 DNA: TGTGCCAGCAAAGATTGGACAGGGGGGATTCTAGGGGAGACCCAGTACTTC
CDR3 protein: CASKDWTGGILGETQYF
clone size: -
J gene: TRBJ2-5
V gene: TRBV7-8
D gene: TRBD1

CDR3 DNA: TGTGCCAGCAGATCCGGGACTAGCGGGGATTCCTACGAGCAGTACTTC
CDR3 protein: CASRSGTSGDSYEQYF
clone size: -
J gene: TRBJ2-7
V gene: TRBV12-3/TRBV12-4
D gene: TRBD2

CDR3 DNA: TGTGCCAGCAGCTTAGTGTCATCTAAGGGGTCTGACTTCTACGAGCAGTACTTC
CDR3 protein: CASSLVSSKGSDFYEQYF
clone size: few
J gene: TRBJ2-7
V gene: TRBV7-2
D gene: -

CDR3 DNA: TGTGCCAGCGGCTTGGATCTTGGCGGGGCCACAGGTGCGCAGTGTTTT
CDR3 protein: CASGLDLGGATGAQCF
clone size: -
J gene: TRBJ2-3
V gene: TRBV5-5
D gene: -

CDR3 DNA: TGTGCCAGCAGCCCGGACCCCTCTGGAAACACCATATATTTT
CDR3 protein: CASSPDPSGNTIYF
clone size: few
J gene: TRBJ1-3
V gene: TRBV7-9
D gene: -

CDR3 DNA: TGTGCCAGCAGCTCTAGCGGGGGGGCCATCGGGGAGCTGTTTTTT
CDR3 protein: CASSSSGGAIGELFF
clone size: -
J gene: TRBJ2-2
V gene: TRBV11-2
D gene: TRBD2

CDR3 DNA: TGTGCTAGTGGTTTGGTACCCCCATCGGGGCTCGGGGGAAACACCATATATTTT
CDR3 protein: CASGLVPPSGLGGNTIYF
clone size: -
J gene: TRBJ1-3
V gene: TRBV12-5
D gene: -

CDR3 DNA: TGTGCCATCAGTGATCGAGGACAGGGAACTAATGAGCAGTTCTTC
CDR3 protein: CAISDRGQGTNEQFF
clone size: many
J gene: TRBJ2-1
V gene: TRBV10-3
D gene: TRBD1

CDR3 DNA: TGTGCCAGCAGTGAGCCAGGGGTCGGAAACACCATATATTTT
CDR3 protein: CASSEPGVGNTIYF
clone size: many
J gene: TRBJ1-3
V gene: TRBV2
D gene: -

CDR3 DNA: TGTGCCACCAGTGATCCACTAGCGGGAATGGAAGATACGCAGTATTTT
CDR3 protein: CATSDPLAGMEDTQYF
clone size: -
J gene: TRBJ2-3
V gene: TRBV24-1
D gene: TRBD2

CDR3 DNA: TGTGCCAGCAGCTTTTCTGTACAGGGAGAGACCCAGTACTTC
CDR3 protein: CASSFSVQGETQYF
clone size: few
J gene: TRBJ2-5
V gene: TRBV11-2
D gene: -

CDR3 DNA: TGTGCCAGCAGCTTAGTTAGGACATCGCTGAACACTGAAGCTTTCTTT
CDR3 protein: CASSLVRTSLNTEAFF
clone size: -
J gene: TRBJ1-1
V gene: TRBV7-9
D gene: -

CDR3 DNA: TGCGCCAGCAGCTACAGACAGGGGGCGGATCAGCCCCAGCATTTT
CDR3 protein: CASSYRQGADQPQHF
clone size: many
J gene: TRBJ1-5
V gene: TRBV4-3
D gene: TRBD1

CDR3 DNA: TGTGCCAGCAGCTTAGTTAGGTACACCCGGGACGGAGAGACCTACGAGCAGTACTTC
CDR3 protein: CASSLVRYTRDGETYEQYF
clone size: many
J gene: TRBJ2-7
V gene: TRBV7-9
D gene: -

CDR3 DNA: TGTGCCAGCTATGGCAGGAACTACGAGCAGTACTTC
CDR3 protein: CASYGRNYEQYF
clone size: -
J gene: TRBJ2-7
V gene: TRBV6-5
D gene: -

CDR3 DNA: TGCAGTGCTAAGATTACAGGACCCGCGGCGACGAACACCGGGGAGCTGTTTTTT
CDR3 protein: CSAKITGPAATNTGELFF
clone size: -
J gene: TRBJ2-2
V gene: TRBV20-1
D gene: -

CDR3 DNA: TGTGCCAGCAGCCAAGAGCGAGGGGACGAGCAGTACTTC
CDR3 protein: CASSQERGDEQYF
clone size: many
J gene: TRBJ2-7
V gene: TRBV4-2
D gene: -

CDR3 DNA: TGTGCCATCAGTGATGTGGACAACACCTACGAGCAGTACTTC
CDR3 protein: CAISDVDNTYEQYF
clone size: -
J gene: TRBJ2-7
V gene: TRBV10-3
D gene: -

CDR3 DNA: TGTGCCAGCAGCCTGACTAGCGGGGGACCGCCCTACAATGAGCAGTTCTTC
CDR3 protein: CASSLTSGGPPYNEQFF
clone size: -
J gene: TRBJ2-1
V gene: TRBV14
D gene: TRBD2

CDR3 DNA: TGTGCCAGCAGCTTAATTTGGACTGGGAGAGAAAAACTGTTTTTT
CDR3 protein: CASSLIWTGREKLFF
clone size: few
J gene: TRBJ1-4
V gene: TRBV7-9
D gene: -

CDR3 DNA: TGTGCCAGCAGCCTAACAGGGGGCTACTCCTACGAGCAGTACTTC
CDR3 protein: CASSLTGGYSYEQYF
clone size: many
J gene: TRBJ2-7
V gene: TRBV6-2/TRBV6-3
D gene: TRBD1

CDR3 DNA: TGTACCAGCAGCGCCGAGGGGGCCTACGAGCAGTACTTC
CDR3 protein: CTSSAEGAYEQYF
clone size: few
J gene: TRBJ2-7
V gene: TRBV7-9
D gene: -

CDR3 DNA: TGTGCCAGCAGTCCCAACAAGAATCAGGGGGAGGAACGCAATCAGCCCCAGCATTTT
CDR3 protein: CASSPNKNQGEERNQPQHF
clone size: -
J gene: TRBJ1-5
V gene: TRBV6-2/TRBV6-3
D gene: TRBD1

CDR3 DNA: TGCGCCAGCAGCCAAGGGGGGCAGGGGGCTGGGGCCAACGTCCTGACTTTC
CDR3 protein: CASSQGGQGAGANVLTF
clone size: -
J gene: TRBJ2-6
V gene: TRBV4-3
D gene: TRBD1

CDR3 DNA: TGTGCCAGCAGCGAGATCACAGGGGCCGGGGAGCTGTTTTTT
CDR3 protein: CASSEITGAGELFF
clone size: -
J gene: TRBJ2-2
V gene: TRBV7-9
D gene: TRBD1

CDR3 DNA: TGTGCCAGCAGTCCCCGGACAGGCTTTCAGCCCCAGCATTTT
CDR3 protein: CASSPRTGFQPQHF
clone size: many
J gene: TRBJ1-5
V gene: TRBV27
D gene: TRBD1

CDR3 DNA: TGTGCCAGCAGCTTCACCCTTTTAGGACAGCACCCGGGCACTGAAGCTTTCTTT
CDR3 protein: CASSFTLLGQHPGTEAFF
clone size: many
J gene: TRBJ1-1
V gene: TRBV5-6
D gene: -

CDR3 DNA: TGCAGCGTTGAAAGAGGACTGACCAGGGGCTACACCTTC
CDR3 protein: CSVERGLTRGYTF
clone size: many
J gene: TRBJ1-2
V gene: TRBV29-1
D gene: -

CDR3 DNA: TGTGCCAGCACCTCAACAGGCACTCCAGGGCAGCCCCAGCATTTT
CDR3 protein: CASTSTGTPGQPQHF
clone size: -
J gene: TRBJ1-5
V gene: TRBV12-3/TRBV12-4
D gene: -

CDR3 DNA: TGCAGCGTTCGGGGATTGGCGGAATTCACAGATACGCAGTATTTT
CDR3 protein: CSVRGLAEFTDTQYF
clone size: many
J gene: TRBJ2-3
V gene: TRBV29-1
D gene: -